This T cell receptor (delta chain) was identified during a study of γδ T cells in repeated Plasmodium falciparum infection. Overall study results and limits: Malian children's Vdelta2-negative repertoires appeared more expanded and less diverse than Australians'. Over time and infection, Vgamma9/Vdelta2+ repertoires remained highly stable and polyclonal.

The germline V gene encodes CDR1 GEAIGNYY and CDR2 EKD. The CDR3 runs to 18 residues. TCRdb repeated clone calling on the multiplex PCR reads with CATT. The data contain about 89,000 delta-chain clones, over 1.3% of them singletons. About this clone: Antigen unknown. A far larger clone differs by one base, so this is likely a read error. This sample also contains other DNA sequences that code for the same CDR3.

Gammadelta T cells were flow-sorted from PBMC into Vgamma9/Vdelta2+ and Vdelta2-negative populations for bulk analysis. The receptor was isolated from a pool of human donors (malaria-infected and uninfected, not separated). Sequencing used gamma-delta T cells from blood. The chain employs TRDV2 and TRDJ3, with 7 positions matching TRDD3. The J gene was not available in TCRdb and was assigned here by matching the DNA to germline segments. The CDR3 loop is CACDTKGYSSWDTRQMFF. The CDR3 DNA sequence: TGTGCCTGTGACACCAAGGGATACAGCTCCTGGGACACACGACAGATGTTTTTC.